What follows describes a single T cell receptor (beta chain). The source of the sample is a study of T cells expressing NK-cell markers. The CDR3 is 22 amino acids. In germline, CDR1 is SGHRS, CDR2 YFSETQ. TCRdb reworked the 5' RACE reads into one entry per CDR3 protein, no DNA. Reported are fewer than 300,000 distinct CDR3 sequences; the ten largest clones contain 4% to 5%. The chain links TRBV5-1 to TRBJ2-1; TCRdb proposes TRBD2, but this gene call is untestable without DNA. The clonotype originates from a woman between 18 and 70 years old in good health. The specimen sequenced was blood T cells: a sorted CD56 or NKG2C T cell subset, CD4+ or CD8+ T cells, or bulk PBMC T cells (not recorded which). The CDR3 sequence: CASSWGGQLGTSGRASYNEQFF. The whole variable domain, remainder taken from reference TRBV5-1 and TRBJ2-1, is KAGVTQTPRYLIKTRGQQVTLSCSPISGHRSVSWYQQTPGQGLQFLFEYFSETQRNKGNFPGRFSGRQFSNSRSEMNVSTLELGDSALYLCASSWGGQLGTSGRASYNEQFFGPGTRLTVL.